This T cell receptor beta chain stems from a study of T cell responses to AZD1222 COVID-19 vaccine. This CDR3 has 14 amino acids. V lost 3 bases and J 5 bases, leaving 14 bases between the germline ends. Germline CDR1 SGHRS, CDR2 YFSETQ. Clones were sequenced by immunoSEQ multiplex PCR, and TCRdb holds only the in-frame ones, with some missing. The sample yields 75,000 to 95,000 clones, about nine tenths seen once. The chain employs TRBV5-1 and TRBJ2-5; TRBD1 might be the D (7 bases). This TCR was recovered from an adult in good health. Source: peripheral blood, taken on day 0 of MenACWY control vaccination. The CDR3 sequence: CASSSAAGGETQYF. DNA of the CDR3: TGCGCCAGCAGCTCAGCCGCAGGGGGGGAGACCCAGTACTTC.